The subject of this entry is one TCR beta chain. Its target is unknown. This entry belongs to a study of T cells in tumors after PD-1 blockade. In the study overall: During anti-PD-1 treatment, some patients continued daily vismodegib 150 mg. Tumor samples yielded about 20-fold more depth than single-cell TCR sequencing. Findings of the study overall: Clonal replacement, not reinvigoration, is suggested for expanded exhausted CD8+ clones after therapy.

The CDR3 is 16 residues long. CDR1 LNHDA and CDR2 SQIVND come from the germline V gene (reference sequence). Germline trimming cut 3 bases from V and 2 bases from J; bases unmatched to any gene: 7. TCRdb's copy holds only in-frame clones and misses some; the assay was immunoSEQ multiplex PCR. The data contain 3,500 to 4,500 clones, around 70% of them singletons. This specimen was tumor tissue, taken before anti-PD-1 treatment. The clonotype was recovered from a human donor with basal cell carcinoma. The chain carries TRBV19 and TRBJ1-5, with 7 bases lining up with TRBD1. The CDR3: CASSIQQGRGNQPQHF. DNA for the CDR3: TGTGCCAGTAGTATTCAACAGGGGCGGGGCAATCAGCCCCAGCATTTT. The whole variable domain, remainder taken from reference TRBV19 and TRBJ1-5, is DGGITQSPKYLFRKEGQNVTLSCEQNLNHDAMYWYRQDPGQGLRLIYYSQIVNDFQKGDIAEGYSVSREKKESFPLTVTSAQKNPTAFYLCASSIQQGRGNQPQHFGDGTRLSIL.